This TCR beta chain is drawn from a study of CD8 T cells in ankylosing spondylitis. Study-level findings and limits: Within peripheral blood, clones linked to disease were CD8+ and relatively rare. Reports of some motif variants in reactive arthritis synovial fluid and blood predate this one.

In the case of this clonotype: Its target is not known.

The CDR3 is 15 residues long. The germline CDR1 and CDR2 sequences are MNHNS and SASEGT. Trimming at V came to 6 bases and at J to 5 bases, leaving 9 bases not matched to a gene. Quantitative 5'-RACE was performed with molecular barcodes, and it yielded the TCR beta libraries. One entry per CDR3 protein, called by TCRdb with MiXCR from the 5' RACE reads. The sample shows 150,000 to 200,000 distinct CDR3 sequences, 25% to 35% of them seen only once. The receptor was isolated from a male donor with ankylosing spondylitis. The sample was synovial fluid, either unsorted or a sorted T cell fraction (not recorded which). The J gene is TRBJ1-2, the V gene TRBV6-1, with TRBD1 identical over 10 bases. The CDR3 sequence is CASSSPSGQGYGYTF. The CDR3 DNA reads as TGTGCCAGCAGCTCGCCTTCGGGACAGGGGTATGGCTACACCTTC.